This TCR beta chain was retrieved from a study of blood T cell repertoires in COVID-19 (dated by TCRdb to 2018 to 2021). Regarding the study in general: Samples covering the acute and convalescent phases of COVID-19 were provided by collaborators in the United States, Italy and Spain. Subjects who had been exposed to COVID-19, were actively infected with it, or had recovered from it provided the deeply sampled blood TCRbeta repertoires that made up the dataset. The prospective study material was composed of cDNA or gDNA derived from T cells, B-cell-depleted T cells, or PBMCs. The sample metadata nearly always contained a de-identified subject ID, COVID-19 status, age in years and sex. Samples were obtained from the ongoing ImmuneRACE study (first 160 participants) and from about 1,300 subjects provided by 6 global collaborators. The repertoires were released in a freely available public database meant as a resource for research on the immune response to SARS-CoV-2. Where available, HLA class I and class II types were taken from metadata supplied by the sample provider and were not determined by assay-based typing. The investigation overall reported the following: How much clinical and demographic metadata was included differed by source and by participant, and the metadata was provided uncurated.

Taken from the germline V gene (reference sequence), the CDR1 and CDR2 loops are MNHEY and SMNVEV. The CDR3 runs 13 amino acids, cysteine and phenylalanine included. Of all the DNA, just the CDR3 is kept, 39 bases in frame from base 1. The junction carries 5 bases between V and J, which are trimmed by 2 bases and 1 base respectively. As to this clone: There is no known antigen for this receptor. This may be a read error, as it is one base from a much larger clone.

The immunoSEQ Assay, a bias-controlled multiplex PCR, was used to amplify TCRbeta CDR3 regions from genomic DNA. On the authors' methods: Within the assay, amplification of reference gene primers was used to estimate how many nucleated cells each sample contained. To quantify the absolute abundance of each unique TCRbeta CDR3 rearrangement, sequence reads were collapsed and filtered. For each sample, productive Simpson clonality was calculated as the square root of Simpson's diversity index over productive rearrangements. TCRdb provides this immuneACCESS table in a form limited to in-frame rearrangements. Some clones are lacking; in checked studies, under half of them reflect an unresolved V gene, and why the rest are absent is not known. The V and J calls and clone size were taken over from that table, and D and trimming were inferred from the DNA. The sample contains approximately 350,000 clones, roughly 90% of them found a single time. 2.5% to 3.5% of the sample rests with the top ten.

In the prospective study, participants were about 18 to 90 years old, resided in about two dozen geographic areas of the United States, and were enrolled through a virtual design. Cohort assignment in the prospective study relied on participant-reported clinical history from a screening survey and a study questionnaire. Recovered participants in ImmuneRACE Cohort 3 were defined by two consecutive negative NP/OP PCR tests, clearance by a healthcare professional, or resolution of symptoms. Mobile phlebotomists in the prospective study collected whole blood, serum and a nasopharyngeal or oropharyngeal swab from every participant. Participants in the prospective study had the option to provide additional blood draws and questionnaires over an approximately 2-month period. Prospective study blood samples were shipped either frozen or at room temperature before DNA extraction.

The chain was built from TRBV27 and TRBJ1-1, with the D gene too uncertain to name. Source material: PBMCs or T cells enriched from blood (not recorded which). This receptor was obtained from a woman aged 25 to 39 who had recovered from COVID-19. Here the CDR3 is given as CASSLTGNTEAFF. The bases are TGTGCCAGCAGTTTAACGGGGAACACTGAAGCTTTCTTT.